This T cell receptor (beta chain) was captured by sequencing in a study of T cells in Graves' hyperthyroidism and ophthalmopathy. Study-level points and caveats: Ophthalmopathy, which appeared later, was predicted by the model a median about 5.9 months before onset. Ophthalmopathy stood apart from stable hyperthyroidism in a 13 V-J model.

This clonotype was seen repeatedly, ten times or more. Its antigen is as yet unknown. This CDR3 has 15 residues. Trimming left V 5 bases short and J 2 bases short, with 15 bases between. CDR1 is MDHEN, CDR2 SYDVKM, per germline. Diagnoses were made from clinical symptoms, serum measures (thyroxine and TRAb), thyroid ultrasound and orbital computed tomography. This sample holds PBMCs from 8 to 10 ml fresh peripheral blood. The investigators amplified TCR beta CDR3 regions from RNA transcripts. In the first-round RT-PCR of the TCR CDR3, the HTBI primer set was used. TCRdb passed the multiplex PCR reads through MiXCR, listing each CDR3 protein once. This table holds fewer than 550,000 distinct CDR3 sequences, around 14% found once.

This sequence joins TRBV28 and TRBJ2-5; D is possibly TRBD2 (5 bases). The receptor comes from a woman under 30 with Graves' hyperthyroidism. Sequenced: blood. The CDR3 reads CASSPGRTSQETQYF. The DNA for the CDR3 is TGTGCCAGCAGTCCGGGTCGGACTTCTCAAGAGACCCAGTACTTC.